What follows is one T cell receptor beta chain and its context. This entry is derived from a study of T-cell reconstitution after alpha-beta-depleted transplantation in children. Unique molecular identifiers were built into the TCRbeta library. TCRdb called the PCR reads again in MiXCR, with one record for every CDR3 protein. The sample carries some 490,000 distinct CDR3 sequences, about 12% recorded once. This TCR was sampled from a human donor who donated a stem cell graft to a child with combined immunodeficiency. The sample in question was PBMCs from the stem cell graft donor, obtained from the stem cell graft.

This chain's CDR3 is CAWSVRLAGDSYEQYF. The CDR3 region has the DNA TGTGCCTGGAGTGTACGGCTAGCGGGAGATTCCTACGAGCAGTACTTC. The V gene is TRBV30, the J gene TRBJ2-7; TRBD2 matches at 10 bases. V trimming: 0 bases; J trimming: 1 base; junction bases outside the gene matches: 6. CDR3 length: 16 residues. Germline values: CDR1 GTSNPN, CDR2 SVGIG (reference sequence).